This T cell receptor (beta chain) was identified during a study of cytomegalovirus exposure and HLA in healthy donors. PCR primers comprised 60 Vbeta and 13 Jbeta primers. Assay used: immunoSEQ multiplex PCR; TCRdb lists only in-frame clones, some missing. In the table there are around 100,000 clones, around 77% of which are singletons. The V end lost 6 bases, the J end lost 0 bases, and 11 bases lay between the germline ends. Germline V gene sequence: CDR1 MNHNY, CDR2 SVGAGI (reference sequence). The CDR3 has 14 residues. The chain carries TRBV6-6 and TRBJ1-1; TRBD1 might be the D (6 bases). Sequenced sample: PBMCs. This TCR came from a woman aged 25 to 39 in good health and CMV-seropositive. The CDR3 DNA reads as TGTGCCAGCAGAGACGGACAGCTGAACACTGAAGCTTTCTTT. This translates into CASRDGQLNTEAFF.